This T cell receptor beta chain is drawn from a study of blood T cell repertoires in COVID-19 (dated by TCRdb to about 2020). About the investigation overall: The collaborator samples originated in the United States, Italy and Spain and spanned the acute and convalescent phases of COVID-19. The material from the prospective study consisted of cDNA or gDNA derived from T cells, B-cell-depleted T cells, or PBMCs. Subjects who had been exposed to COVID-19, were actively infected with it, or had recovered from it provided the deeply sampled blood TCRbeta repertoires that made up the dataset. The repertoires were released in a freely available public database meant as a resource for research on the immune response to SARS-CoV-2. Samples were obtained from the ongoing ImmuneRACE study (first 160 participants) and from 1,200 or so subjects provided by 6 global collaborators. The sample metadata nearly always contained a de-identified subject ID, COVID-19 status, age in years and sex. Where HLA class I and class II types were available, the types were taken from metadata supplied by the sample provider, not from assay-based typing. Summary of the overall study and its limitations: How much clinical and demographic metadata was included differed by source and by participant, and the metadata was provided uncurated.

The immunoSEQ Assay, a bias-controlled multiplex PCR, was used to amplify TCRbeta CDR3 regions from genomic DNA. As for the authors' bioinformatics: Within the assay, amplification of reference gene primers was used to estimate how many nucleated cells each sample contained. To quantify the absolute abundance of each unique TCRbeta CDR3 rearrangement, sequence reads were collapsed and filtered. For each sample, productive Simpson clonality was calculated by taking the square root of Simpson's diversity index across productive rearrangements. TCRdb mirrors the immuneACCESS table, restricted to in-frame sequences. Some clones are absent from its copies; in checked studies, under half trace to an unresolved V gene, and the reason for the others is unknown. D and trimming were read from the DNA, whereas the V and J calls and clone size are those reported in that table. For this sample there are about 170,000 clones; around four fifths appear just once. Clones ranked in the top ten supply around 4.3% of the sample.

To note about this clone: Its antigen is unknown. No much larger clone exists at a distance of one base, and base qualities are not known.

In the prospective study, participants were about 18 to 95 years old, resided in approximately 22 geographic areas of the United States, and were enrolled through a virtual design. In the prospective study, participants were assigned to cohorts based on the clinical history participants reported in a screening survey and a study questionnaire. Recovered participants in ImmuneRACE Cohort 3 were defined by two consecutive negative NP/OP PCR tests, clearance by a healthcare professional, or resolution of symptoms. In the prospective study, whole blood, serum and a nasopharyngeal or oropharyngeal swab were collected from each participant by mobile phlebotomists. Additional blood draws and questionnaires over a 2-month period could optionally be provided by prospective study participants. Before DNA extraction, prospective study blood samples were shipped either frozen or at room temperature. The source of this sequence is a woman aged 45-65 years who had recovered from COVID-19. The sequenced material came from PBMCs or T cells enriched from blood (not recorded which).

The CDR3 amino acid sequence is: CASRPSGTGSAFF. The sequence in DNA is TGTGCCAGCAGGCCCTCCGGGACAGGGTCAGCTTTCTTT. This chain joins TRBV12-3 or TRBV12-4 to TRBJ1-1, with TRBD1 matching 9 junction bases. V is pruned by 6 bases and J by 10 bases, leaving 9 bases of the junction without a gene match. The CDR3, from cysteine to phenylalanine, totals 13 residues. This entry keeps only the CDR3 DNA: 39 bases, framed from base 1.